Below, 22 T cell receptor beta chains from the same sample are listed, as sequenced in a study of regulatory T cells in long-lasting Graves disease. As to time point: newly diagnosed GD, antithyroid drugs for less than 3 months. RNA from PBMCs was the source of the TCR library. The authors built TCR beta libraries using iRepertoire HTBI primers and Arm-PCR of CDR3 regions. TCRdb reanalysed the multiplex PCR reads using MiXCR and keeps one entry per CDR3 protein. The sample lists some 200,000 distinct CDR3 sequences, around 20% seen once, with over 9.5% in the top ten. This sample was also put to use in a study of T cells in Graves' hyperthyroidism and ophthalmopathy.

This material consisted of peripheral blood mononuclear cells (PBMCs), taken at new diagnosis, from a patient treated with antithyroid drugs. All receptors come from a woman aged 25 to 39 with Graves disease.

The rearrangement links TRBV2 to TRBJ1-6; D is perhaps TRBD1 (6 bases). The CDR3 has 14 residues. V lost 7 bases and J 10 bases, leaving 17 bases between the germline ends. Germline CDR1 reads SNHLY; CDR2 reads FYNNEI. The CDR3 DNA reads TGTGCCAGCATGAGGGGGGAGGTCAACTCACCCCTCCACTTT. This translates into CASMRGEVNSPLHF.

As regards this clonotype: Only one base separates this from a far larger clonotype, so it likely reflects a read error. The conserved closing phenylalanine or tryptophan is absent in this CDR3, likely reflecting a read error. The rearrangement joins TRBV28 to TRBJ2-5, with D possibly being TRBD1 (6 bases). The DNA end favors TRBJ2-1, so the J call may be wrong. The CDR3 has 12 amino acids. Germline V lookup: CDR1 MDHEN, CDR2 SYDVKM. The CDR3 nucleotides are TGTGCCAGCAGTTCCAGGGGCAATGAGCAGTTCCTC. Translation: CASSSRGNEQFL.

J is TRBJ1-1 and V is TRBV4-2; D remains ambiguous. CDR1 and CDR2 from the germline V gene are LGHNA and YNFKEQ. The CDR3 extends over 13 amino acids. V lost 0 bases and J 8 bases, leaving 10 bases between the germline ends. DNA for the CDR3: TGTGCCAGCAGCCAAGATTCAGAGCGAGAAGCTTTCTTT. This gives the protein CASSQDSEREAFF.

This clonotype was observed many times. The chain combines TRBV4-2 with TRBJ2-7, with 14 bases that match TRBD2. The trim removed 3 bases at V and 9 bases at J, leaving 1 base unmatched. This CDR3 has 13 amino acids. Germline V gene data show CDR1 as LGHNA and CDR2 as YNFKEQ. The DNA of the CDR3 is TGTGCCAGCAGCCAGGGACTAGCGGGGGTGCAGTACTTC. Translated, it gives CASSQGLAGVQYF.

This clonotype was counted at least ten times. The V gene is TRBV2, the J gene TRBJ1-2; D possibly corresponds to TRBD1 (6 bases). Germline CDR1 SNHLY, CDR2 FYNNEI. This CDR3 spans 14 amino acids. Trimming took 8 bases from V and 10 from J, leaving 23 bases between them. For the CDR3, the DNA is TGTGCCAGCGGGGAACAGGGTCCCACGATGGACTACACCTTC. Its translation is CASGEQGPTMDYTF.

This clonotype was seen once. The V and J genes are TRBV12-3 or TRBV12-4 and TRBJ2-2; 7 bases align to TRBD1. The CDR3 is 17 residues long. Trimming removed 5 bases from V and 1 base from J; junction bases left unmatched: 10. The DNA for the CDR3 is TGTGCCAGCAGTAGAATCCTCCGGGACAGGAACACCGGGGAGCTGTTTTTT. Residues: CASSRILRDRNTGELFF.

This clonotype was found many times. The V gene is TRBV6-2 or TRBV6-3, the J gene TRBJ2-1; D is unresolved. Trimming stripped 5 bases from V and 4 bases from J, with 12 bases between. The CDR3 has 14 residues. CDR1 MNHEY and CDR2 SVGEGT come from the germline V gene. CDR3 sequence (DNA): TGTGCCAGCAGTCAGGCAGGAGCATACAATGAGCAGTTCTTC. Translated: CASSQAGAYNEQFF.

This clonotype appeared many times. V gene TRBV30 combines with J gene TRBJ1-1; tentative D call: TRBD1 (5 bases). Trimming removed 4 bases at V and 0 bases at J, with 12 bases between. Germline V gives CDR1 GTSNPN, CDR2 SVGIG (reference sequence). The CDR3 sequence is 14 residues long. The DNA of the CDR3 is TGTGCCTGGATACCCGGGACGGTGAACACTGAAGCTTTCTTT. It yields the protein CAWIPGTVNTEAFF.

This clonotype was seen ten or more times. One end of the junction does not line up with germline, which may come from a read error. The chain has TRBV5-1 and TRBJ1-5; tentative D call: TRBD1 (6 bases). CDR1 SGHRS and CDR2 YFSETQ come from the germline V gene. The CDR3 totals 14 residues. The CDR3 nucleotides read TGTGCCAGCAGCGTGGAAAAGGGGGGTCAGCCCCAGCATTTT. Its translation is CASSVEKGGQPQHF.

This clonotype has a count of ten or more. The CDR3 reads CASRGIDSYGYTF. CDR3 DNA sequence: TGTGCCAGCCGGGGAATCGACAGTTATGGCTACACCTTC. V gene TRBV6-1 combines with J gene TRBJ1-2; a possible D gene is TRBD1 (5 bases). The CDR3 extends over 13 amino acids. Germline CDR1 reads MNHNS; CDR2 reads SASEGT. Trimming stripped 8 bases from V and 5 bases from J, with 15 bases between.

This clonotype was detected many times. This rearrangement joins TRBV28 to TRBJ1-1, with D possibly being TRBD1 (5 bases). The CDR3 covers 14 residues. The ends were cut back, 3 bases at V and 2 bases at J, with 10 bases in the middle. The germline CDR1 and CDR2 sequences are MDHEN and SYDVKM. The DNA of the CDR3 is TGTGCCAGCAGTTTTTTCAGGGATAACACTGAAGCTTTCTTT. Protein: CASSFFRDNTEAFF.

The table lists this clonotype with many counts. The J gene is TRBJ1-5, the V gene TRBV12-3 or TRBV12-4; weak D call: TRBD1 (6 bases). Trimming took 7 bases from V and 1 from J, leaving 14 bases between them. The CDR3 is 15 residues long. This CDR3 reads CASTLGGASNQPQHF. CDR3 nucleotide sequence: TGTGCCAGCACCCTCGGGGGGGCAAGCAATCAGCCCCAGCATTTT.

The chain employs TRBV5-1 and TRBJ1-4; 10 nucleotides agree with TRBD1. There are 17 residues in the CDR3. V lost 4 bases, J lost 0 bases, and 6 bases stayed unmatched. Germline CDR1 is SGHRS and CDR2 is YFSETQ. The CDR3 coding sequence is TGCGCCAGCAGCAAGGGACAGGGGACCGCAACTAATGAAAAACTGTTTTTT. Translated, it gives CASSKGQGTATNEKLFF.

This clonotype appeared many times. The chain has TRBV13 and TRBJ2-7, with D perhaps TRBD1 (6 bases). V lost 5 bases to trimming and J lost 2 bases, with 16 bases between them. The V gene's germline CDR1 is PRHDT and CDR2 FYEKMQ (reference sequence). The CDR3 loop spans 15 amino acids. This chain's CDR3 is CASSPKTTGPYEQYF. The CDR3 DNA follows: TGTGCCAGCAGCCCGAAAACGACAGGTCCCTACGAGCAGTACTTC. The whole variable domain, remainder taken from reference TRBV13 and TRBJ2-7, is AAGVIQSPRHLIKEKRETATLKCYPIPRHDTVYWYQQGPGQDPQFLISFYEKMQSDKGSIPDRFSAQQFSDYHSELNMSSLELGDSALYFCASSPKTTGPYEQYFGPGTRLTVT.

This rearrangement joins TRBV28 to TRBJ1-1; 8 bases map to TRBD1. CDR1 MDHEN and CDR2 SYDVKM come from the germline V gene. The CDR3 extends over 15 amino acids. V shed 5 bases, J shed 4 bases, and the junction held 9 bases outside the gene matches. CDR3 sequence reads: CASSQLPTGGTEAFF. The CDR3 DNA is TGTGCCAGCAGTCAATTACCTACAGGGGGCACTGAAGCTTTCTTT.

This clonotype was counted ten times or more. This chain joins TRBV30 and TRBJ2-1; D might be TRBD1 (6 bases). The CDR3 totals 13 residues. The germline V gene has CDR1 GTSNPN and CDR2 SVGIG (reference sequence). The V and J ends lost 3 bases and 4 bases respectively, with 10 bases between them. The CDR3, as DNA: TGTGCCTGGAGAGGACAGCCATACAATGAGCAGTTCTTC. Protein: CAWRGQPYNEQFF.

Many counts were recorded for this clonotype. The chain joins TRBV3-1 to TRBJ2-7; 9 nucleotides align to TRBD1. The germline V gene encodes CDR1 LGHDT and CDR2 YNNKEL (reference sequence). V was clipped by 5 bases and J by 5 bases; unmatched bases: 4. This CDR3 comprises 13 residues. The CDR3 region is CASSSGQGNEQYF. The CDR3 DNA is TGTGCCAGCAGCTCGGGACAGGGTAACGAGCAGTACTTC.

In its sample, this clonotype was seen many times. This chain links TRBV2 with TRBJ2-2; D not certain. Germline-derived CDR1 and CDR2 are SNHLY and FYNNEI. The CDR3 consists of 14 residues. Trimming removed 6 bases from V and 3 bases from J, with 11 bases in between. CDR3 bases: TGTGCCAGCAGCGATTTGGGGTACACCGGGGAGCTGTTTTTT. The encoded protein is CASSDLGYTGELFF.

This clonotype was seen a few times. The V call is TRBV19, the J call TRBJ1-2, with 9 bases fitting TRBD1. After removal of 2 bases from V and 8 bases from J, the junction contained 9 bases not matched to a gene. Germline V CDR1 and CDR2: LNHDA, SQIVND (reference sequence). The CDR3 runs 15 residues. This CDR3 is CASSIKQGALGGYTF. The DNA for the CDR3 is TGTGCCAGTAGTATAAAACAGGGGGCACTGGGAGGCTACACCTTC.

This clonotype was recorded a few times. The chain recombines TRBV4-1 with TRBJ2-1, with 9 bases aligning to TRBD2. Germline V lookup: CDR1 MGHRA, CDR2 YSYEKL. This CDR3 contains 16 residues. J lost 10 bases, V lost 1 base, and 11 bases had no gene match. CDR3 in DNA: TGCGCCAGCAGCCAAGCAGCTGCGGGGGGGCTGGAGGAGCAGTTCTTC. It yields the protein CASSQAAAGGLEEQFF.

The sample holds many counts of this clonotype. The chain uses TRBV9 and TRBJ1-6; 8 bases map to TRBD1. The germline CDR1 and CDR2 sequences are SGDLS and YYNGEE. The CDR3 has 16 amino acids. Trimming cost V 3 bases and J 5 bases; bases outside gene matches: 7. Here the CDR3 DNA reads TGTGCCAGCAGCGCCAGACAGGGGTCGGATAATTCACCCCTCCACTTT. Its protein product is CASSARQGSDNSPLHF.

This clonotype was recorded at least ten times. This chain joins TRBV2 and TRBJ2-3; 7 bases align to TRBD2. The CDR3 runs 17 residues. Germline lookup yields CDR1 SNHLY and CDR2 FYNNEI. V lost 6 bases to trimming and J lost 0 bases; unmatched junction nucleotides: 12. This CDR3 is CASSLPPSTSSTDTQYF. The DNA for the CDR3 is TGTGCCAGCAGCTTGCCCCCTTCGACTAGCAGCACAGATACGCAGTATTTT. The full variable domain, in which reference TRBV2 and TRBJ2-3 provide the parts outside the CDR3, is EPEVTQTPSHQVTQMGQEVILRCVPISNHLYFYWYRQILGQKVEFLVSFYNNEISEKSEIFDDQFSVERPDGSNFTLKIRSTKLEDSAMYFCASSLPPSTSSTDTQYFGPGTRLTVL.